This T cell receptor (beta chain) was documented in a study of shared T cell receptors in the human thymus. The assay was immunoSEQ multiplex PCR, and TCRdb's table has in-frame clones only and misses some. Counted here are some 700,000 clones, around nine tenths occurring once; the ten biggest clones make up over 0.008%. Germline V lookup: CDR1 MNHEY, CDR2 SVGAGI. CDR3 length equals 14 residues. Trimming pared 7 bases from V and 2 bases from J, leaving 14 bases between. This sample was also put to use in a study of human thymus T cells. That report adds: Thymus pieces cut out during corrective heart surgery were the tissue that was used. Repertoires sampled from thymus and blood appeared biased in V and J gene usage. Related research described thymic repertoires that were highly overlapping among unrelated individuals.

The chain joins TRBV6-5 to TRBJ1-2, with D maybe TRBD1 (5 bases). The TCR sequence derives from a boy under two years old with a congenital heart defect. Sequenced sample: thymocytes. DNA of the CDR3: TGTGCCAGCACTTCGGACATATCGAACTATGGCTACACCTTC. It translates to CASTSDISNYGYTF.